A single sample is the source of the 10 T cell receptor beta chains below, sequenced in a study of T cell responses to AZD1222 COVID-19 vaccine. Produced via immunoSEQ multiplex PCR; TCRdb's table is partial and in-frame only. The profile shows more than 85,000 clones, 85% to 90% of them singletons. Here the sequenced sample was peripheral blood, taken on day 0 of AZD1222 vaccination. These receptors were obtained from an adult in good health.

The chain recombines TRBV4-3 with TRBJ1-4; 9 bases are shared with TRBD1. Germline V CDR1 and CDR2: LGHNA, YSLEER. This CDR3 is built from 14 residues. The J segment lost 5 bases and the V segment lost 4 bases, leaving 2 bases of the junction unmatched. Written as DNA, the CDR3 is TGCGCCAGCAGCCCCGACAGGGGGAATGAAAAACTGTTTTTT. Protein: CASSPDRGNEKLFF.

This chain joins TRBV5-4 and TRBJ1-6; D is possibly TRBD1 (5 bases). Germline assignment: CDR1 SGHNT and CDR2 YYREEE (reference sequence). Trimming stripped 4 bases from V and 8 bases from J, with 13 bases between. The CDR3 extends over 14 amino acids. The CDR3 region has the DNA TGTGCCAGCAGCCAAGTGGGGGATTATTCACCCCTCCACTTT. Its protein product is CASSQVGDYSPLHF. Together with reference TRBV5-4 and TRBJ1-6, the CDR3 gives the full variable domain: ETGVTQSPTHLIKTRGQQVTLRCSSQSGHNTVSWYQQALGQGPQFIFQYYREEENGRGNFPPRFSGLQFPNYSSELNVNALELDDSALYLCASSQVGDYSPLHFGNGTRLTVT.

V is TRBV25-1 and J is TRBJ1-6; D is possibly TRBD1 (5 bases). The CDR3 is 12 residues long. Trimming took 7 bases from V and 7 from J, leaving 8 bases between them. CDR1 is MGHDK and CDR2 is SYGVNS in the germline V gene. The CDR3 reads CASKGPNSPLHF. Here the CDR3 DNA reads TGTGCCAGCAAGGGACCAAATTCACCCCTCCACTTT.

This sequence joins TRBV6-5 and TRBJ1-2; possibly TRBD1 for D (5 bases). Trimming pared 2 bases from V and 5 bases from J, leaving 9 bases between. Per the germline V gene, CDR1 is MNHEY and CDR2 is SVGAGI. The CDR3 loop spans 13 amino acids. The DNA of the CDR3 is TGTGCCAGCAGTTACCCTCAGGGTTATGGCTACACCTTC. Translated: CASSYPQGYGYTF.

This rearrangement joins TRBV7-3 to TRBJ2-1, with 13 bases fitting TRBD2. CDR3 length: 16 residues. V dropped 5 bases and J dropped 4; count of bases not matched to a gene: 5. The germline CDR1 and CDR2 sequences are SGHTA and FQGTGA. The CDR3 nucleotides are TGTGCCAGCAGCCCCAGACTAGCGGGGGGTTACAATGAGCAGTTCTTC. Its translation is CASSPRLAGGYNEQFF.

The gene calls are TRBV6-5 and TRBJ2-1; 10 bases match TRBD2. V was clipped by 6 bases and J by 13 bases; unmatched bases: 6. Germline CDR1 reads MNHEY; CDR2 reads SVGAGI. This CDR3 is 12 amino acids long. The CDR3 DNA sequence: TGTGCCAGCAGGCGGACTAGCGGACCACAGTTCTTC. Protein sequence: CASRRTSGPQFF.

This chain joins TRBV30 and TRBJ1-6; no definite D call. Germline-derived CDR1 and CDR2 are GTSNPN and SVGIG (reference sequence). The CDR3 totals 12 residues. The V end lost 2 bases, the J end lost 7 bases, and 6 bases lay between the germline ends. Here the CDR3 DNA reads TGTGCCTGGAGTCTTCCGAATTCACCCCTCCACTTT. This translates into CAWSLPNSPLHF.

The rearrangement joins TRBV19 to TRBJ1-5; D uncertain. Germline lookup yields CDR1 LNHDA and CDR2 SQIVND (reference sequence). The CDR3 runs 15 residues. Between the trimmed V and J ends, which lost 7 bases and 3 bases, there was a span of 16 bases. CDR3: CASTLFPLANQPQHF. The CDR3 DNA reads as TGTGCCAGTACTCTGTTCCCGTTGGCCAATCAGCCCCAGCATTTT.

This chain connects TRBV6-2 or TRBV6-3 to TRBJ1-2; 9 bases line up with TRBD1. The germline V gene has CDR1 MNHEY and CDR2 SVGEGT. With V trimmed by 6 bases and J by 8 bases, 7 bases remained unmatched. The CDR3 loop spans 13 amino acids. The CDR3 is CASSLGQGIGYTF. For the CDR3, the DNA is TGTGCCAGCAGCCTCGGACAGGGGATCGGCTACACCTTC.

V usage is TRBV18 and J usage is TRBJ1-4, with a tentative D call TRBD1 (6 bases). V dropped 6 bases and J dropped 3 bases, with 14 bases sitting between them. The germline V gene has CDR1 KGHSH and CDR2 LQKENI. The CDR3 consists of 15 residues. For the CDR3, the DNA is TGTGCCAGCTCTCGAAGCCAGGGGTCTAATGAAAAACTGTTTTTT. Translated, it gives CASSRSQGSNEKLFF.